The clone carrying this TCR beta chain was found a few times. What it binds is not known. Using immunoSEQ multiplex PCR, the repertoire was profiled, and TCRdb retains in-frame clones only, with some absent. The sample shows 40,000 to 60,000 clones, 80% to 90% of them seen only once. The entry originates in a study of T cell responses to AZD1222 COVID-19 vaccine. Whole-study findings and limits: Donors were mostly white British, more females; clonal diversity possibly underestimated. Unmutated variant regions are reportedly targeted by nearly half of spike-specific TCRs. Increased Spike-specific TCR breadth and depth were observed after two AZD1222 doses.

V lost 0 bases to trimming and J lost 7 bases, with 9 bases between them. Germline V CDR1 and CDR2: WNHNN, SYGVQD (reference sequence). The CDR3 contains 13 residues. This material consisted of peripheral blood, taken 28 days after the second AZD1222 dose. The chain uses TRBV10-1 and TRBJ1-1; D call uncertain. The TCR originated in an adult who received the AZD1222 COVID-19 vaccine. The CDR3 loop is CASSESGRSEAFF. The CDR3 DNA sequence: TGCGCCAGCAGTGAGTCCGGCAGGAGTGAAGCTTTCTTT.